This T cell receptor beta chain was found in a study of blood T cell repertoires in COVID-19 (dated by TCRdb to the early 2020s). About the study as a whole: Samples from collaborators originated in the United States, Italy and Spain and spanned both the acute and convalescent phases of COVID-19. The material from the prospective study consisted of cDNA or gDNA derived from T cells, B-cell-depleted T cells, or PBMCs. The dataset comprised deeply sampled blood TCRbeta repertoires from subjects exposed to, actively infected with, or recovered from COVID-19. The repertoires were released in a freely available public database meant as a resource for research on the immune response to SARS-CoV-2. The samples were drawn from the first 160 participants of the ongoing ImmuneRACE study and from 950 to 1,500 subjects provided by 6 global collaborators. Sample metadata almost always included a de-identified subject ID, COVID-19 status, age in years and sex. Where available, HLA class I and class II types were obtained from metadata supplied by the sample provider rather than from assay-based typing.

A second Seattle source provided samples from volunteer blood donors who had recovered from COVID-19. Each collaborating institution followed its own protocols to collect whole blood in K2EDTA tubes. For TCRbeta analysis, collaborators shipped samples as frozen whole blood, isolated PBMCs, or DNA extracted from either of those sample types. The sample holds a few counts of this clone. Its antigen specificity is not known. No base qualities exist here, and no much larger clone lies one base off it. The immunoSEQ Assay, a bias-controlled multiplex PCR, was used to amplify TCRbeta CDR3 regions from genomic DNA. The authors' pipeline ran thus. The number of nucleated cells in each sample was estimated from the amplification of reference gene primers within the assay. To quantify the absolute abundance of each unique TCRbeta CDR3 rearrangement, sequence reads were collapsed and filtered. For each sample, productive Simpson clonality was calculated as the square root of Simpson's diversity index over productive rearrangements. This immuneACCESS table, as held by TCRdb, lists in-frame sequences with V and J called but not all clones. Of the missing ones, under half trace to an unresolved V gene in checked studies; the others have no known cause. That table is the source of V, J and clone size, and D and trimming were worked out from the DNA. Across this sample there are some 220,000 clones, with about 85% seen only once. The ten largest clones take up about 3% of the sample.

From the germline V gene, CDR1 is MGHDK and CDR2 is SYGVNS. The trim is 11 bases for V and 5 bases for J, with a gap of 18 bases between the germline ends. The CDR3 goes from the cysteine to the phenylalanine over 13 residues. Here the CDR3 DNA is all that survives: 39 bases in frame from base 1. Points the paper makes about the study in general: How much clinical and demographic metadata was included differed by source and by participant, and the metadata was provided uncurated.

The V and J segments used are TRBV25-1 and TRBJ1-1, with the D segment identity uncertain. The sample comprised peripheral blood. The source of this sequence is a man aged 50 to 60 who had recovered from COVID-19. The CDR3 sequence is CASKGAVRTEAFF. In nucleotides, the sequence is TGTGCCTCAAAGGGAGCCGTCCGGACTGAAGCTTTCTTT.